Detailed here is one TCR beta chain. CDR1 and CDR2 (germline): MGHRA, YSYEKL. CDR3 length: 16 residues. V trimming: 1 base; J trimming: 4 bases; junction bases outside the gene matches: 7. This specimen comes from a study of regulatory T cells in long-lasting Graves disease. Study-level information: Less than 3 months of antithyroid drugs had been taken by newly diagnosed Graves' patients.

CDR3 regions were amplified by Arm-PCR using iRepertoire HTBI primers to build TCR beta libraries. TCRdb called the multiplex PCR reads again in MiXCR, with one record for every CDR3 protein. This table has about 520,000 distinct CDR3 sequences, around 12% appearing once. Time point defined: newly diagnosed GD, antithyroid drugs for less than 3 months. The TCR library was prepared using RNA isolated from PBMCs. The data also belong to a second study, concerning T cells in Graves' hyperthyroidism and ophthalmopathy.

The sequences come from peripheral blood mononuclear cells (PBMCs), collected at new diagnosis, from a patient treated with antithyroid drugs. The J gene is TRBJ2-1, the V gene TRBV4-1; 7 positions agree with TRBD1. The source is a woman between 25 and 40 years old with Graves disease. CDR3 sequence reads: CASSQVFGQAYNEQFF. The CDR3 DNA reads as TGCGCCAGCAGCCAAGTTTTCGGACAGGCATACAATGAGCAGTTCTTC.